This TCR beta chain was recovered during a study of blood T cell repertoires in COVID-19. Overall study: Samples came from the United States, Italy and Spain, spanning acute and convalescent COVID-19. In each case, the material was cDNA or gDNA derived from T cells, B-cell-depleted T cells, or PBMCs.

V gave up 1 base and J gave up 5 bases, with 11 bases separating them. The CDR3 sequence is 14 residues long. Looked up from germline, CDR1 is LGHDT and CDR2 is YNNKEL (reference sequence). During active infection, Seattle patients enrolled and were then monitored through disease. Profiling relied on immunoSEQ multiplex PCR, and the TCRdb table lists in-frame clones only, not all of them. Seen here are some 200,000 clones, about four fifths observed once, and the top ten hold 11%. V gene TRBV3-1 (or the pseudogene TRBV3-2) combines with J gene TRBJ1-1; possible D gene TRBD1, 5 bases. What was sequenced was peripheral blood. This clonotype was obtained from a woman between 35 and 50 years old with COVID-19, enrolled during active disease. CDR3 residues: CASSQGAGWTEAFF. CDR3 bases: TGTGCCAGCAGCCAAGGGGCAGGGTGGACTGAAGCTTTCTTT.